The source of this T cell receptor beta chain is a study of PD-L1 blockade in urothelial cancer. Germline CDR1 reads SGHDN; CDR2 reads FVKESK. V was trimmed by 0 bases and J by 3 bases, leaving 15 bases between them. The CDR3 is made up of 16 amino acids. Method: immunoSEQ multiplex PCR; TCRdb's copy keeps in-frame clones and lacks some. This table has under 40,000 clones, roughly 90% appearing once. V gene TRBV14 combines with J gene TRBJ2-7; D might be TRBD2 (5 bases). Sequencing was performed on PBMCs, taken around atezolizumab (anti-PD-L1) treatment. The TCR was taken from a man aged 70-80 years with urothelial cancer. The CDR3 coding sequence is TGTGCCAGCAGCCAAGACAGCGCGGCGGGCAGCTACGAGCAGTACTTC. Protein: CASSQDSAAGSYEQYF.